This TCR beta chain was found in a study of T cell responses to AZD1222 COVID-19 vaccine. Across the whole study: Recipients boosted at about 4 weeks or about 12 weeks are pooled. General study findings and limits: Donors in the cohort were predominantly white British and more often female, and clonal diversity was possibly underestimated. The CD4 TCRs associated with vaccination extended across spike and predominated at 160-218 and 743-854. All repertoire sampling was performed exclusively after the peak T cell response.

Concerning this clone itself: Its target is unknown.

V dropped 7 bases and J dropped 9; count of bases not matched to a gene: 15. Germline-derived CDR1 and CDR2 are SNHLY and FYNNEI. The CDR3 extends over 16 amino acids. Clones were read by immunoSEQ multiplex PCR, and TCRdb kept only the in-frame ones, dropping some. This sample has about 140,000 clones; approximately 92% occur once, and the top ten carry approximately 5.4%. The sample consisted of peripheral blood, taken on day 0 of AZD1222 vaccination. The clonotype originates from an adult in good health. The chain has TRBV2 and TRBJ2-1; 10 bases fit TRBD1. The CDR3 loop reads CASKEGGTGEFGEQFF. The CDR3 DNA is TGTGCCAGCAAGGAGGGAGGGACAGGGGAATTCGGTGAGCAGTTCTTC.